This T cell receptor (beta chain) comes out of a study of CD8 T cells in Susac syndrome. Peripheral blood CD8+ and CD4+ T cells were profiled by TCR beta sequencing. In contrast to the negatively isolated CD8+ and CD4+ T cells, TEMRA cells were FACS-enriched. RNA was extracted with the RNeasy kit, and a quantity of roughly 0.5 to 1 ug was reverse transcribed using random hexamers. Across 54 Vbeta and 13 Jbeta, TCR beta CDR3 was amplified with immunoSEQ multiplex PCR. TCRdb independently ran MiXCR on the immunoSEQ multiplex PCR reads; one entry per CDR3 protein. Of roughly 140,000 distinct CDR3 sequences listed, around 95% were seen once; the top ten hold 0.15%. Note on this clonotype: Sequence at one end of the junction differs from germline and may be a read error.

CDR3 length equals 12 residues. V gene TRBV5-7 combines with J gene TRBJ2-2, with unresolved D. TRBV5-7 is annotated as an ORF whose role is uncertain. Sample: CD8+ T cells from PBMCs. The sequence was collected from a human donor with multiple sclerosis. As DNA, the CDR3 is TGTGCCAGCCGCACGAAAACCGGGGAGCTGTTTTTT. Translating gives CASRTKTGELFF.